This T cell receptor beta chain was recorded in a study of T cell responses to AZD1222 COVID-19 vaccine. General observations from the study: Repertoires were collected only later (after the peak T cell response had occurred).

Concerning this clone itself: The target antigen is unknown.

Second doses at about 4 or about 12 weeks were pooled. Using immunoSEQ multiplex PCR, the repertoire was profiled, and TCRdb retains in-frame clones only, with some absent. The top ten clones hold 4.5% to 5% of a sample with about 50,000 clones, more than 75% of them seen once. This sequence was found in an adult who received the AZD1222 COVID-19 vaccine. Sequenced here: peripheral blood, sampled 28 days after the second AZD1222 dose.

CDR3 sequence: CASSQGPLYEQYF. The CDR3 nucleotides are TGTGCCAGCAGTCAGGGACCACTCTACGAGCAGTACTTC. The gene calls are TRBV28 and TRBJ2-7; the D gene could be TRBD1 or TRBD2 (5 bases each). CDR1 MDHEN and CDR2 SYDVKM come from the germline V gene. The V end lost 5 bases, the J end lost 3 bases, and 11 bases lay between the germline ends. The CDR3 sequence is 13 residues long.